These 22 T cell receptor beta chains share one sample of origin, sequenced in a study of control samples from healthy donors and cancer patients. TCRdb's copy holds only in-frame clones and misses some; the assay was immunoSEQ multiplex PCR. The sample holds about 70,000 clones, 75% to 90% seen once. Input material: blood. Receptors originate from a man between 50 and 59 years old in good health.

The V and J genes are TRBV4-2 and TRBJ1-2, with D unresolved. The CDR3 extends over 13 amino acids. The germline V gene encodes CDR1 LGHNA and CDR2 YNFKEQ. V lost 7 bases to trimming and J lost 8 bases, with 17 bases between them. DNA of the CDR3: TGTGCCAGCACTTCCTTGGGGAGTGGCGGCTACACCTTC. Protein product: CASTSLGSGGYTF.

The chain links TRBV6-5 to TRBJ2-1; no firm D call. The length of the CDR3 is 10 residues. Germline values: CDR1 MNHEY, CDR2 SVGAGI. Trimming pared 6 bases from V and 8 bases from J, leaving 5 bases between. The DNA of the CDR3 is TGTGCCAGCAGGAACTATGAGCAGTTCTTC. Its translation is CASRNYEQFF.

In nucleotides, the CDR3 is TGTGCCAGCAGCGTAGAAGGAAACCAAGAGACCCAGTACTTC. Translation: CASSVEGNQETQYF. The V and J genes are TRBV9 and TRBJ2-5; D is unresolved. Germline V gene lookup returns CDR1 SGDLS and CDR2 YYNGEE. The germline V and J ends were trimmed by 0 bases and 0 bases, with 6 bases remaining between them. The CDR3 runs to 14 residues.

The chain couples TRBV11-2 to TRBJ1-1; no clear D gene. Trimming cost V 1 base and J 4 bases, with 4 bases left between them. Germline loops: CDR1 SGHAT, CDR2 FQNNGV. The CDR3 consists of 12 residues. The CDR3 coding sequence is TGTGCCAGCAGCTTAGGGCCCACTGAAGCTTTCTTT. This sequence encodes CASSLGPTEAFF. The whole variable domain, remainder taken from reference TRBV11-2 and TRBJ1-1, is EAGVAQSPRYKIIEKRQSVAFWCNPISGHATLYWYQQILGQGPKLLIQFQNNGVVDDSQLPKDRFSAERLKGVDSTLKIQPAKLEDSAVYLCASSLGPTEAFFGQGTRLTVV.

The chain has TRBV2 and TRBJ2-5; the D gene is possibly TRBD1 (5 bases). The germline gives CDR1 SNHLY, CDR2 FYNNEI. Trimming stripped 1 base from V and 1 base from J, with 10 bases between. This CDR3 is 15 amino acids long. The CDR3 DNA reads as TGTGCCAGCAGTGAAGTAGGACACCTCCAAGAGACCCAGTACTTC. This sequence encodes CASSEVGHLQETQYF.

This clone has more than one count but fewer than ten. The chain recombines TRBV30 with TRBJ1-1, with TRBD1 as a possible D gene (6 bases). With 1 base removed from V and 6 bases from J, the gap between germline ends came to 15 bases. Germline CDR1 reads GTSNPN; CDR2 reads SVGIG (reference sequence). The CDR3 is 14 residues long. CDR3 DNA sequence: TGTGCCTGGAGTGGGGGGGGCCTGATGCCTGAAGCTTTCTTT. This sequence encodes CAWSGGGLMPEAFF. The full variable domain, its missing parts supplied by reference TRBV30 and TRBJ1-1, is SQTIHQWPATLVQPVGSPLSLECTVEGTSNPNLYWYRQAAGRGLQLLFYSVGIGQISSEVPQNLSASRPQDRQFILSSKKLLLSDSGFYLCAWSGGGLMPEAFFGQGTRLTVV.

On this clone itself: One junction end disagrees with the germline gene, perhaps due to a read error. The J gene is TRBJ2-3, the V gene TRBV6-1, with D perhaps TRBD2 (5 bases). CDR1 is MNHNS and CDR2 is SASEGT in the germline V gene. This CDR3 has 21 residues. The CDR3 nucleotides read TGTGCCAGCAGGGAAGCTAGTCCCCCACACTTGATACGGGCGGGTGCAGATACGCAGTATTTT. Residues: CASREASPPHLIRAGADTQYF.

The rearrangement uses TRBV7-9 and TRBJ1-1; D call uncertain. Germline loops: CDR1 SEHNR, CDR2 FQNEAQ (reference sequence). Trimming shortened V by 5 bases and J by 1 base, and 8 bases separated the two germline ends. There are 13 residues in the CDR3. CDR3 bases: TGTGCCAGCAGCCTCGAGGAGAACACTGAAGCTTTCTTT. It codes for CASSLEENTEAFF.

The chain employs TRBV4-1 and TRBJ1-1, with D tentatively TRBD1 (6 bases). Between the trimmed V and J ends, which lost 0 bases and 1 base, there was a span of 15 bases. This CDR3 spans 17 amino acids. Germline V gene lookup returns CDR1 MGHRA and CDR2 YSYEKL. The CDR3 region has the DNA TGCGCCAGCAGCCAAGATAGCGGCAGGGGAGGGAACACTGAAGCTTTCTTT. Translation: CASSQDSGRGGNTEAFF.

The gene calls are TRBV28 and TRBJ2-7; 12 bases agree with TRBD2. In germline, CDR1 is MDHEN, CDR2 SYDVKM. There are 16 residues in the CDR3. Unmatched junction bases numbered 5, after V lost 3 bases and J lost 2 bases. The CDR3 DNA is TGTGCCAGCAGTTTCCCTCTAGCGGGGGGGACCTACGAGCAGTACTTC. Translated: CASSFPLAGGTYEQYF.

V usage is TRBV7-6 and J usage is TRBJ2-7; D remains unclear. Germline V gene lookup returns CDR1 SGHVS and CDR2 FNYEAQ. The ends were cut back, 0 bases at V and 3 bases at J, with 6 bases in the middle. The CDR3 contains 13 residues. The chain's CDR3 is CASSLAPGYEQYF. The CDR3, as DNA: TGTGCCAGCAGCTTAGCCCCTGGCTACGAGCAGTACTTC. The full variable domain, in which reference TRBV7-6 and TRBJ2-7 provide the parts outside the CDR3, is GAGVSQSPRYKVTKRGQDVALRCDPISGHVSLYWYRQALGQGPEFLTYFNYEAQQDKSGLPNDRFSAERPEGSISTLTIQRTEQRDSAMYRCASSLAPGYEQYFGPGTRLTVT.

CDR3 amino acids: CASSPEQLNTEAFF. CDR3 nucleotides: TGTGCCAGCAGCCCAGAGCAGTTGAACACTGAAGCTTTCTTT. The chain joins TRBV13 to TRBJ1-1; D unresolved. There are 14 residues in the CDR3. V was cut by 5 bases and J by 0 bases, with 10 bases left in between. CDR1 and CDR2 from the germline V gene are PRHDT and FYEKMQ (reference sequence). The full variable domain, its missing parts supplied by reference TRBV13 and TRBJ1-1, is AAGVIQSPRHLIKEKRETATLKCYPIPRHDTVYWYQQGPGQDPQFLISFYEKMQSDKGSIPDRFSAQQFSDYHSELNMSSLELGDSALYFCASSPEQLNTEAFFGQGTRLTVV.

The CDR3: CASSLAGTLNQPQHF. The CDR3 DNA is TGTGCCAGCAGCTTAGCAGGGACCCTCAATCAGCCCCAGCATTTT. The chain links TRBV5-4 to TRBJ1-5; possible D gene TRBD1, 5 bases. CDR3 length equals 15 residues. Germline CDR1 is SGHNT and CDR2 is YYREEE (reference sequence). Trimming shortened V by 2 bases and J by 3 bases, and 12 bases separated the two germline ends.

This clone was counted many times. The chain is built from TRBV12-3 or TRBV12-4 and TRBJ1-6, with a weak D call TRBD1 (6 bases). V lost 7 bases and J 7 bases, leaving 11 bases between the germline ends. There are 13 residues in the CDR3. CDR3 in DNA: TGTGCCAGCAACACAGGGTCGAATTCACCCCTCCACTTT. It yields the protein CASNTGSNSPLHF.

This clone was seen repeatedly, ten times or more. V is TRBV19 and J is TRBJ2-2; 10 bases fit TRBD2. The germline gives CDR1 LNHDA, CDR2 SQIVND (reference sequence). With 4 bases clipped from V and 7 bases from J, the junction kept 15 bases outside the gene matches. This CDR3 has 18 amino acids. The CDR3: CASSTLSPQRGGHGELFF. The DNA of the CDR3 is TGTGCCAGTAGTACCCTCAGTCCCCAGCGGGGGGGCCACGGGGAGCTGTTTTTT.

This clone occurred a few times. This chain uses TRBV28 with TRBJ1-1; D is ambiguous. The CDR3 covers 14 residues. The V and J ends lost 3 bases and 1 base respectively, with 9 bases between them. Germline assignment: CDR1 MDHEN and CDR2 SYDVKM. CDR3 nucleotide sequence: TGTGCCAGCAGTTTGGTCAGGAAGAACACTGAAGCTTTCTTT. As protein: CASSLVRKNTEAFF.

This rearrangement joins TRBV10-3 to TRBJ1-4; TRBD1 matches at 10 bases. Germline V gene data show CDR1 as ENHRY and CDR2 as SYGVKD. CDR3 size: 15 residues. The junction had 2 bases not matched to a gene; V was cut back by 5 bases and J by 2 bases. The CDR3 loop is CAISSGQGTNEKLFF. CDR3 coding DNA: TGTGCCATCAGTTCGGGACAGGGGACTAATGAAAAACTGTTTTTT.

This clone has more than one count but fewer than ten. CDR3 DNA sequence: TGCGCCAGCAGGAGTGTTCCGGACTCTGGGGCCAACGTCCTGACTTTC. Encoded protein: CASRSVPDSGANVLTF. The genes are TRBV5-1 and TRBJ2-6; no definite D call. This CDR3 is built from 16 residues. Per germline, CDR1 SGHRS and CDR2 YFSETQ. Between the trimmed V and J ends, which lost 5 bases and 0 bases, there was a span of 12 bases.

This rearrangement joins TRBV25-1 to TRBJ2-2; a possible D gene is TRBD1 (6 bases). The V gene's germline CDR1 is MGHDK and CDR2 SYGVNS. This CDR3 spans 16 amino acids. Between the trimmed V and J ends, which lost 1 base and 0 bases, there was a span of 9 bases. CDR3 amino acids: CASSESRTANTGELFF. DNA for the CDR3: TGTGCCAGCAGTGAATCCCGGACAGCGAACACCGGGGAGCTGTTTTTT.

This rearrangement joins TRBV13 to TRBJ2-7; tentatively, D is TRBD1 (6 bases). This CDR3 is built from 13 residues. Germline assignment: CDR1 PRHDT and CDR2 FYEKMQ (reference sequence). The ends were cut back, 2 bases at V and 5 bases at J, with 10 bases in the middle. In DNA form, the CDR3 reads TGTGCCAGCAGCTTACAGGGGACCCACGAGCAGTACTTC. This gives the protein CASSLQGTHEQYF.

The V call is TRBV6-2 or TRBV6-3, the J call TRBJ2-1, with TRBD2 identical over 8 bases. The CDR3 sequence is 15 residues long. Germline V gene data show CDR1 as MNHEY and CDR2 as SVGEGT. The J segment lost 9 bases and the V segment lost 0 bases, leaving 7 bases of the junction unmatched. The CDR3 region is CASSYSRGAWGEQFF. In nucleotides, the CDR3 is TGTGCCAGCAGTTACTCGCGGGGGGCGTGGGGTGAGCAGTTCTTC.

The chain carries TRBV10-3 and TRBJ1-1; no firm D call. Germline loops: CDR1 ENHRY, CDR2 SYGVKD. This CDR3 is 13 amino acids long. V was pared by 8 bases and J by 7 bases, with 17 bases between. In nucleotides, the CDR3 is TGTGCCATCGGCCAGGCTCTTACGTTTGAAGCTTTCTTT. This sequence encodes CAIGQALTFEAFF.